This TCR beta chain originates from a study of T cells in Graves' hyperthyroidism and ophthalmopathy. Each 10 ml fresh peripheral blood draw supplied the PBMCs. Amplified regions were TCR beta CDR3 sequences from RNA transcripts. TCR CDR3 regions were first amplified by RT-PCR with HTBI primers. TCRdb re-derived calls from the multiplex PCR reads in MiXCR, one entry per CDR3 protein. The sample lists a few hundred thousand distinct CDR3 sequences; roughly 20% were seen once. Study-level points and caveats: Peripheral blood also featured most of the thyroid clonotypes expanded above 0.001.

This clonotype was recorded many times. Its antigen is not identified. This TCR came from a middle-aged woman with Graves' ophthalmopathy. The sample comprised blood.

The DNA of the CDR3 is TGTGCCAGCAGTTACTTCGGACAGGGCACCGGGGAGCTGTTTTTT. Translated: CASSYFGQGTGELFF. The chain couples TRBV6-5 to TRBJ2-2; 8 nucleotides align to TRBD1. This CDR3 has 15 amino acids. The V gene's germline CDR1 is MNHEY and CDR2 SVGAGI. The junction had 2 bases not matched to a gene; V was cut back by 1 base and J by 4 bases.